The 8 T cell receptor beta chains given below trace back to one sample, sequenced in a study of CD8+CD57+ T cells in acquired aplastic anemia. The authors sequenced patients whose flow cytometry had shown CD8+CD57+ cell expansion. Profiling of TCR beta VDJ combinations and CDR3 sequences used genomic DNA as template. TCRdb redid the calling of the reads with MiXCR, one entry per CDR3 protein. The sample records around 79,000 distinct CDR3 sequences, roughly two thirds being singletons. Sequencing was carried out using sorted CD4+, CD8+, or CD8+CD57+ T cells (not recorded which) from PBMCs. These receptors originate from a human donor with aplastic anemia.

The V gene is TRBV20-1, the J gene TRBJ1-5; D is uncertain. The CDR3 sequence is 15 residues long. Germline CDR1 reads DFQATT; CDR2 reads SNEGSKA (reference sequence). The V end lost 0 bases, the J end lost 6 bases, and 15 bases lay between the germline ends. The CDR3: CSARDQWGEGQPQHF. CDR3 nucleotide sequence: TGCAGTGCTAGAGATCAATGGGGAGAGGGTCAGCCCCAGCATTTT.

This chain uses TRBV7-9 with TRBJ1-2, with D perhaps TRBD1 (5 bases). V was pared by 5 bases and J by 6 bases, with 13 bases between. Germline CDR1 and CDR2: SEHNR and FQNEAQ (reference sequence). The CDR3 is 13 amino acids. Here the CDR3 DNA reads TGTGCCAGCAGCCTACAGGAAGGGGATGGCTACACCTTC. This translates into CASSLQEGDGYTF. Using reference TRBV7-9 and TRBJ1-2 for the parts outside the CDR3, the full variable domain is DTGVSQNPRHKITKRGQNVTFRCDPISEHNRLYWYRQTLGQGPEFLTYFQNEAQLEKSRLLSDRFSAERPKGSFSTLEIQRTEQGDSAMYLCASSLQEGDGYTFGSGTRLTVV.

The chain joins TRBV19 to TRBJ1-6; D is possibly TRBD1 (5 bases). Germline loops: CDR1 LNHDA, CDR2 SQIVND (reference sequence). Trimming removed 5 bases from V and 0 bases from J, with 11 bases in between. This CDR3 has 16 residues. CDR3 in DNA: TGTGCCAGTAGTCTTGGGGGGTACTCCTATAATTCACCCCTCCACTTT. Translating gives CASSLGGYSYNSPLHF.

This clonotype was counted once. The chain recombines TRBV11-3 with TRBJ1-2, with D maybe TRBD1 (6 bases). V was trimmed by 4 bases and J by 7 bases, leaving 16 bases between them. CDR3 length equals 14 residues. CDR1 is SGHNT and CDR2 is YENEEA in the germline V gene. The CDR3 spells CASSSTQGIGGYTF. CDR3 in DNA: TGTGCCAGCAGCTCTACCCAGGGGATCGGTGGCTACACCTTC.

The chain has TRBV10-3 and TRBJ1-6; 9 nucleotides match TRBD1. The germline CDR1 and CDR2 sequences are ENHRY and SYGVKD. V lost 6 bases to trimming and J lost 14 bases; unmatched junction nucleotides: 8. CDR3 size: 13 residues. The CDR3 here is CAISGDRAFALHF. CDR3 DNA: TGTGCCATCAGCGGGGACAGGGCTTTCGCCCTCCACTTT.

The chain couples TRBV15 to TRBJ1-1; D may be TRBD1 (5 bases). There are 13 residues in the CDR3. The germline CDR1 and CDR2 sequences are LNHNV and YYDKDF (reference sequence). V lost 0 bases, J lost 11 bases, and 13 bases lay in between. The CDR3 DNA reads as TGTGCCACCAGCAGAGATCGGGGCTGGGTCGCTTTCTTT. This encodes CATSRDRGWVAFF.

The J gene is TRBJ2-6, the V gene TRBV25-1; 10 bases match TRBD1. This CDR3 region has 19 residues. Germline-derived CDR1 and CDR2 are MGHDK and SYGVNS. Germline trimming cut 3 bases from V and 1 base from J; bases unmatched to any gene: 9. DNA for the CDR3: TGTGCCAGCAGTGATCCTTGGACAGGGGGGTATTCTGGGGCCAACGTCCTGACTTTC. Protein: CASSDPWTGGYSGANVLTF.

The chain is built from TRBV10-3 and TRBJ2-1, with D unclear. The CDR3 consists of 12 residues. The V and J ends lost 1 base and 3 bases respectively, with 1 base between them. CDR1 is ENHRY, CDR2 SYGVKD, per germline. This CDR3 reads CAISEYYNEQFF. CDR3 DNA: TGTGCCATCAGTGAGTACTACAATGAGCAGTTCTTC.